This T cell receptor beta chain was recorded in a study of T cells after yellow fever vaccination. General study findings and limits: The secondary response peaked faster, at day 5 versus 15, but was weaker. A large majority of primary-vaccination clones showed up again after the booster (roughly 95% CD4, 88% CD8).

MiXCR, applied by TCRdb to the 5' RACE reads, yields one record per CDR3 protein. This sample has 150,000 to 200,000 distinct CDR3 sequences, with about a tenth found just once. Comments on this clonotype: Antigen: not known.

Unmatched junction bases numbered 9, after V lost 0 bases and J lost 1 base. The CDR3 is made up of 21 amino acids. In germline, CDR1 is SGHAT, CDR2 FQNNGV. The sample was CD8+ T cells sorted from PBMCs, taken 45 days after the yellow fever booster vaccination. The chain is built from TRBV11-2 and TRBJ2-1, with 16 bases that match TRBD2. The sequence was obtained from a man between 18 and 29 years old who received the YFV17D yellow fever vaccine. As DNA, the CDR3 is TGTGCCAGCAGCTTAGATGCTTTGGGACTAGCGGGGGGGCGTTCCTACAATGAGCAGTTCTTC. This translates into CASSLDALGLAGGRSYNEQFF.